Shown below are 19 T cell receptor beta chains from a single sample sequenced in a study of blood T cell repertoires in COVID-19. TCRdb's table, derived via immunoSEQ multiplex PCR, lists solely in-frame clones and lacks some. The table records some 210,000 clones, around four fifths of them present only once. The sequenced sample was peripheral blood. The receptors shown here come from a woman between 50 and 59 years old with active or convalescent COVID-19.

This chain links TRBV3-1 (or the pseudogene TRBV3-2) with TRBJ1-5; no reliable D call. Looked up from germline, CDR1 is LGHDT and CDR2 is YNNKEL (reference sequence). The CDR3 is made up of 14 amino acids. V lost 0 bases and J 6 bases, leaving 9 bases between the germline ends. CDR3 in DNA: TGTGCCAGCAGCCAAGATAACCGGGGTCAGCCCCAGCATTTT. Translating it yields CASSQDNRGQPQHF.

The genes are TRBV18 and TRBJ1-5; maybe TRBD1 (5 bases). The CDR3 has 15 residues. V lost 2 bases to trimming and J lost 0 bases, with 8 bases between them. CDR1 and CDR2 (germline): KGHSH, LQKENI. The CDR3 bases are TGTGCCAGCTCACCAGTCCAGGGTAGCAATCAGCCCCAGCATTTT. It specifies CASSPVQGSNQPQHF.

This sequence joins TRBV2 and TRBJ2-3; 9 nucleotides align to TRBD2. Unmatched junction bases numbered 12, after V lost 8 bases and J lost 0 bases. The V gene's germline CDR1 is SNHLY and CDR2 FYNNEI. The CDR3 has 17 amino acids. CDR3 nucleotide sequence: TGTGCCAGCGCGACTAGCGGATTTCAAACTAGCACAGATACGCAGTATTTT. It translates to CASATSGFQTSTDTQYF. Full variable domain (rest looked up from reference TRBV2 and TRBJ2-3): EPEVTQTPSHQVTQMGQEVILRCVPISNHLYFYWYRQILGQKVEFLVSFYNNEISEKSEIFDDQFSVERPDGSNFTLKIRSTKLEDSAMYFCASATSGFQTSTDTQYFGPGTRLTVL.

J is TRBJ2-5 and V is TRBV9; D is ambiguous. Trimming removed 0 bases at V and 4 bases at J, with 10 bases between. Per the germline V gene, CDR1 is SGDLS and CDR2 is YYNGEE. CDR3 length: 14 amino acids. The DNA of the CDR3 is TGTGCCAGCAGCGTAGGCAACAGCATAGAGACCCAGTACTTC. Protein: CASSVGNSIETQYF.

CDR3 region: CASSTGYGYTF. The CDR3 DNA reads TGTGCCAGCAGCACAGGATATGGCTACACCTTC. This sequence joins TRBV11-2 and TRBJ1-2; a weak D match, TRBD1 (5 bases). Trimming removed 5 bases from V and 5 bases from J, with 6 bases in between. CDR1 and CDR2 (germline): SGHAT, FQNNGV. The length of the CDR3 is 11 residues. Looking up the rest from reference TRBV11-2 and TRBJ1-2 gives the full variable domain: EAGVAQSPRYKIIEKRQSVAFWCNPISGHATLYWYQQILGQGPKLLIQFQNNGVVDDSQLPKDRFSAERLKGVDSTLKIQPAKLEDSAVYLCASSTGYGYTFGSGTRLTVV.

In this sample, this clone turned up once. The CDR3 protein is CASSMTSGRTDTQYF. The DNA for the CDR3 is TGTGCCAGCAGTATGACTAGCGGACGCACAGATACGCAGTATTTT. This chain uses TRBV27 with TRBJ2-3; the match to TRBD2 covers 9 bases. The CDR3 has 15 residues. Germline-derived CDR1 and CDR2 are MNHEY and SMNVEV (reference sequence). Trimming removed 5 bases from V and 1 base from J; junction bases left unmatched: 4.

The chain employs TRBV24-1 and TRBJ2-2, with D possibly matching TRBD1 (7 bases). The CDR3 is made up of 16 amino acids. With 3 bases removed from V and 5 bases from J, the gap between germline ends came to 15 bases. Per germline, CDR1 KGHDR and CDR2 SFDVKD. The CDR3 coding sequence is TGTGCCACCAGTGATCAGGGGGAGGTACGAACCGGGGAGCTGTTTTTT. Its protein product is CATSDQGEVRTGELFF.

The chain uses TRBV2 and TRBJ1-2; possibly TRBD1 for D (6 bases). V was clipped by 6 bases and J by 4 bases, with 15 bases between them. CDR3 length equals 14 residues. Germline V lookup: CDR1 SNHLY, CDR2 FYNNEI. CDR3 in DNA: TGTGCCAGCAGCTCAGACAGGTTCCTCTATGGCTACACCTTC. Protein product: CASSSDRFLYGYTF.

V and J are TRBV10-1 and TRBJ2-3; the D gene is possibly TRBD1 (6 bases). Germline V gene data show CDR1 as WNHNN and CDR2 as SYGVQD (reference sequence). Deletions cut 2 bases from V and 2 bases from J, with 14 bases between. CDR3 size: 16 residues. CDR3 DNA: TGCGCCAGCAGTGAGCCCTCGTGGGGACACACAGATACGCAGTATTTT. Protein sequence: CASSEPSWGHTDTQYF.

V usage is TRBV9 and J usage is TRBJ2-5, with 7 bases identical to TRBD1. Germline lookup yields CDR1 SGDLS and CDR2 YYNGEE. Trimming took 0 bases from V and 5 from J; bases not matched to a gene: 7. This CDR3 is 15 amino acids long. The CDR3 DNA sequence: TGTGCCAGCAGCGTAGGGGCAGGGGGATCGGAGACCCAGTACTTC. It codes for CASSVGAGGSETQYF.

V and J are TRBV5-4 and TRBJ1-2, with a tentative D call TRBD1 (5 bases). The germline V gene encodes CDR1 SGHNT and CDR2 YYREEE (reference sequence). CDR3 length equals 15 residues. Trimming shortened V by 0 bases and J by 3 bases, and 12 bases separated the two germline ends. The chain's CDR3 is CASSLARRADYGYTF. In DNA, the CDR3 is TGTGCCAGCAGCTTGGCGCGCAGGGCGGACTATGGCTACACCTTC. Based on the CDR3 plus reference TRBV5-4 and TRBJ1-2, the full variable domain is ETGVTQSPTHLIKTRGQQVTLRCSSQSGHNTVSWYQQALGQGPQFIFQYYREEENGRGNFPPRFSGLQFPNYSSELNVNALELDDSALYLCASSLARRADYGYTFGSGTRLTVV.

This rearrangement joins TRBV5-5 to TRBJ1-2; no definite D call. V was pared by 4 bases and J by 4 bases, with 23 bases between. Looked up from germline, CDR1 is SGHKS and CDR2 is YYEKEE (reference sequence). The CDR3 is 17 amino acids. The CDR3 coding sequence is TGTGCCAGCAGCCCTCCTATTGTGAGGGCGAGGGTCTATGGCTACACCTTC. Protein: CASSPPIVRARVYGYTF.

The rearrangement joins TRBV28 to TRBJ1-2, with unresolved D. CDR3 size: 13 residues. Germline CDR1 and CDR2: MDHEN and SYDVKM. With 2 bases removed from V and 2 bases from J, the gap between germline ends came to 6 bases. CDR3 residues: CASSLGENYGYTF. In DNA form, the CDR3 reads TGTGCCAGCAGTTTAGGGGAGAACTATGGCTACACCTTC.

The chain links TRBV5-1 to TRBJ1-5; 12 bases are shared with TRBD1. The CDR3 has 16 amino acids. Germline CDR1 reads SGHRS; CDR2 reads YFSETQ. The V and J ends lost 2 bases and 2 bases, in that order; junction bases with no gene match: 2. This chain's CDR3 is CASSFGTGGGNQPQHF. The CDR3 DNA follows: TGCGCCAGCAGCTTCGGGACAGGGGGCGGCAATCAGCCCCAGCATTTT.

The rearrangement uses TRBV14 and TRBJ2-5, with D perhaps matching TRBD1 (6 bases). The CDR3 spans 15 residues. CDR1 and CDR2 from the germline V gene are SGHDN and FVKESK. V was clipped by 0 bases and J by 3 bases, with 11 bases between them. The CDR3 region is CASSQEDSHKETQYF. CDR3 nucleotides: TGTGCCAGCAGCCAAGAGGACAGTCACAAAGAGACCCAGTACTTC.

The chain links TRBV6-4 to TRBJ2-1; D might be TRBD1 (5 bases). This CDR3 spans 12 amino acids. Trimming cost V 5 bases and J 8 bases, with 10 bases left between them. Germline V gene sequence: CDR1 MRHNA, CDR2 SNTAGT. The CDR3 reads CASSRSGHEQFF. CDR3 DNA sequence: TGTGCCAGCAGTAGATCAGGGCATGAGCAGTTCTTC.

This clone was seen once. The J gene is TRBJ1-1, the V gene TRBV28; the D gene is possibly TRBD1 (5 bases). Trimming took off 3 bases at V and 1 base at J, with 15 bases between the two ends. CDR1 is MDHEN, CDR2 SYDVKM, per germline. This CDR3 contains 16 residues. The CDR3, as DNA: TGTGCCAGCAGTTTCCCCTTGGGGGGAGGGAACACTGAAGCTTTCTTT. Its protein product is CASSFPLGGGNTEAFF.

The chain has TRBV25-1 and TRBJ1-4; 7 bases agree with TRBD1. V shed 5 bases and J 5 bases; nucleotides not matched to a gene: 11. CDR1 and CDR2 from the germline V gene are MGHDK and SYGVNS. CDR3 length: 16 amino acids. Written as DNA, the CDR3 is TGTGCCAGCAGTTCCTGGATAGGACAGGAAAATGAAAAACTGTTTTTT. Amino acid sequence: CASSSWIGQENEKLFF.

The chain has TRBV2 and TRBJ1-5; 9 nucleotides agree with TRBD1. V was pared by 6 bases and J by 5 bases, with 5 bases of the junction left unmatched. The CDR3 runs 14 residues. Germline CDR1 reads SNHLY; CDR2 reads FYNNEI. Here the CDR3 reads CASRGQGGYQPQHF. The CDR3 nucleotides are TGTGCCAGCAGGGGACAGGGCGGCTATCAGCCCCAGCATTTT. Filled out from reference TRBV2 and TRBJ1-5, the complete variable domain reads EPEVTQTPSHQVTQMGQEVILRCVPISNHLYFYWYRQILGQKVEFLVSFYNNEISEKSEIFDDQFSVERPDGSNFTLKIRSTKLEDSAMYFCASRGQGGYQPQHFGDGTRLSIL.